A single TCR beta chain is shown here with its context. This clonotype was recorded at least ten times. There is no known antigen for this receptor. No per-base quality is available; no much larger clone lies one base away. This entry belongs to a study of T cells in Graves' hyperthyroidism and ophthalmopathy (dated by TCRdb to the late 2010s). Notes on the research overall: Peripheral blood was collected at initial diagnosis, before any treatment. A discovery cohort of around 98 patients, about 43 with Graves' ophthalmopathy and 57 with stable Graves' hyperthyroidism, was used to find distinguishing TCR V-J signatures. An independent validation cohort of some 18 hyperthyroidism patients and about 15 patients who later progressed to ophthalmopathy tested prospective prediction of ophthalmopathy. The 95 to 100 discovery patients were randomly divided into training and test sets at a 7:3 ratio. Thyroid tissue and blood T-cell repertoires from more than 5 Graves' hyperthyroidism patients were also compared in the study. Following sampling, methimazole starting at 30 mg daily was given to hyperthyroidism patients, and high-dose intravenous methylprednisolone was given to ophthalmopathy patients. According to the paper, TCR Vbeta CDR3 sequencing was carried out on approximately 140 peripheral blood samples, which came from fewer than 50 ophthalmopathy, fewer than 80 hyperthyroidism and roughly 17 progressor patients. The full study reports these points: In cross-validation, a model built on a 13 V-J signature told ophthalmopathy apart from stable hyperthyroidism with over 85% sensitivity and about 81% specificity, and in testing the same model reached 80%/75%. In validation, the model predicted progression to ophthalmopathy a median of about 5.9 months before onset, with over 60% sensitivity and almost 75% specificity. Sample size was not statistically predetermined, and investigators were not blinded to group allocation. Blood samples also contained most of the expanded thyroid clonotypes (frequency above 0.001), which suggests that blood repertoires may reflect thyroid immune responses.

The TCR beta CDR3 regions were amplified from the RNA transcripts. The TCR CDR3 was subjected to a first round of RT-PCR using the HTBI primer set and the Qiagen OneStep RT-PCR kit. Libraries were constructed in a second round of multiplex PCR, after which size selection and purification were carried out. Sequencing of the libraries was done on an Illumina HiSeq2000 using paired-end 100 bp reads. Per the source publication's procedure: SOAPnuke was used to process the raw data, throwing out any read that contained adapters or uncalled bases, had a mean Phred below 15, or lacked an exact constant-primer or identifier match. COPE v1.2.5 was used to merge high-quality paired reads, and clonotypes were defined as unique nucleotide sequences. MiTCR v1.1 was used to align clonotypes to the IMGT TRBV, TRBD and TRBJ reference segments. The analysis included only V-J combinations with a frequency above 0.0001, which together covered 99% to 99.2% of the repertoires. A TCS score was defined as the ratio between F50 (clonal expansion) and ExV (chaos), using BLOSUM62-based TCRdist between CDR3 peptides within each V-J. Welch's t-statistics and random forest reduced 500 to 550 V-J features to about 12, which were used in a naive Bayes classifier (R e1071). TCRdb ran its own pipeline on the public reads, namely fastp trimming at Q25 and MiXCR clone calling, and kept in-frame beta chains. Every entry covers one CDR3 protein and lists the most common genes and DNA from its rows. For this entry, the V and J calls and clone size follow TCRdb and not the study's own pipeline. Recorded for this sample are about 350,000 distinct CDR3 sequences; about 16% of them occurred a single time. The ten largest clonotypes hold under 25% of the sample.

Ophthalmopathy patients had moderately to severely active disease, Clinical Activity Score of at least 3, NOSPECS grade of at least 4, and duration under 3 months. The study excluded patients with uncontrolled infections, other autoimmune diseases, pregnancy or lactation. Diagnoses were based on clinical symptoms, serum thyroxine and TRAb, thyroid ultrasound and orbital computed tomography. PBMCs were isolated from 10 ml of fresh peripheral blood by Ficoll-Paque density gradient centrifugation. Total RNA was extracted using Trizol reagent, and RNA quality was assessed on an Agilent 2100 Bioanalyzer. Trimming at the junction amounts to 3 bases on V and 0 bases on J, and the germline ends lie 11 bases apart. The germline V gene (reference sequence) specifies DFQATT as CDR1 and SNEGSKA as CDR2. The CDR3 sequence holds 14 residues, the cysteine and phenylalanine included. Of all the DNA, just the CDR3 is kept, 42 bases in frame from base 1.

This sequence originates from a woman between 55 and 75 years old with Graves' ophthalmopathy. The sample was blood. The chain joins TRBV20-1 to TRBJ2-5, with the D segment identity uncertain. The CDR3 reads as follows: CSASSQKNQETQYF. The DNA sequence is TGCAGTGCTAGTTCTCAGAAGAACCAAGAGACCCAGTACTTC.